This T cell receptor (beta chain) was captured in a study of blood T cell repertoires in COVID-19. Whole-study context: In each case, the material was cDNA or gDNA derived from T cells, B-cell-depleted T cells, or PBMCs.

Germline values: CDR1 DFQATT, CDR2 SNEGSKA (reference sequence). Trimming took 6 bases from V and 9 from J, leaving 12 bases between them. The CDR3 length is 11 residues. How the authors handled the data: Nucleated cell counts were estimated from reference gene primer amplification. This table comes from immunoSEQ multiplex PCR, and its TCRdb copy is limited to in-frame clones, with some not included. That table furnishes V, J and clone size, whereas the DNA furnished D and trimming. The sample holds roughly 76,000 clones, more than 75% seen once. What was sequenced was peripheral blood. The sequence came from a man aged 45-60 years with acute or convalescent COVID-19. The V gene is TRBV20-1, the J gene TRBJ2-1, with D possibly being TRBD2 (5 bases). CDR3 sequence reads: CSARRYVEQFF. The DNA of the CDR3 is TGCAGTGCCCGGAGGTATGTTGAGCAGTTCTTC.